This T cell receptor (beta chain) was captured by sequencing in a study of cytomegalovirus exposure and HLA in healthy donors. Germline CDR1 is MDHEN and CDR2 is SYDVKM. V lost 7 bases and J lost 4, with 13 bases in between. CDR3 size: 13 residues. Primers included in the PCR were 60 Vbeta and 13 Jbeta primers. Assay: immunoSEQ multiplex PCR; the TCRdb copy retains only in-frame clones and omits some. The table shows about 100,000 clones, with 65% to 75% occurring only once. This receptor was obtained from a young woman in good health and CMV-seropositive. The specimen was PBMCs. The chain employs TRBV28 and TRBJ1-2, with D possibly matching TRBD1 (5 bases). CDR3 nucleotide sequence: TGTGCCAGCAAGGAGGGACCATTCTATGGCTACACCTTC. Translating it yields CASKEGPFYGYTF.